This T cell receptor beta chain was obtained from a study of T cell changes during pregnancy in multiple sclerosis. Sequenced by immunoSEQ multiplex PCR; TCRdb stores in-frame clones only, minus some. The sample contains over 35,000 clones, about 89% of which appear only once. The CDR3 consists of 12 residues. V shed 6 bases and J shed 4 bases, with 9 bases lying between them. Germline V CDR1 and CDR2: ENHRY, SYGVKD. The sequence came from a female donor with multiple sclerosis, enrolled in a pregnancy study. Sequenced here: CD4+ T cells from peripheral blood mononuclear cells, sampled in the first trimester of pregnancy. The chain couples TRBV10-3 to TRBJ1-1, with D unclear. CDR3 sequence: CAIRNSGTEAFF. DNA of the CDR3: TGTGCCATCAGAAACAGCGGCACTGAAGCTTTCTTT.